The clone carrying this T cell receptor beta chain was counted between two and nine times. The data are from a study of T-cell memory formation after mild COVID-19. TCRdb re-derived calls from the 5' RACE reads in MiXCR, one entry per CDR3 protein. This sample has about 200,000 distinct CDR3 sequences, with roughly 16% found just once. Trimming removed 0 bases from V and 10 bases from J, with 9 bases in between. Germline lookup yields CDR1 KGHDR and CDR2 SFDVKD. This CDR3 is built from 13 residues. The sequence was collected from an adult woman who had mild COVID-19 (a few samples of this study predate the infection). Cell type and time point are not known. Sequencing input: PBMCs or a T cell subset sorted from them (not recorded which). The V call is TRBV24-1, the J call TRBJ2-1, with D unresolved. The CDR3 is CATSDLLKAEQFF. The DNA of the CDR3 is TGTGCCACCAGTGATTTGCTGAAGGCAGAGCAGTTCTTC.